Shown below are 12 T cell receptor beta chains from a single sample sequenced in a study of blood T cell repertoires in COVID-19. TCRdb's table, derived via immunoSEQ multiplex PCR, lists solely in-frame clones and lacks some. The repertoire holds about 330,000 clones, over 80% seen once, with approximately 10% in the top ten. Sequenced sample: peripheral blood. These receptors came from a man in his thirties or forties with COVID-19, enrolled during active disease.

This clone appeared a few times. The chain employs TRBV11-2 and TRBJ1-6, with D uncertain. The CDR3 covers 15 residues. V was clipped by 1 base and J by 2 bases, with 6 bases between them. The germline CDR1 and CDR2 sequences are SGHAT and FQNNGV. The CDR3 region is CASSLAYTYNSPLHF. The CDR3 nucleotides are TGTGCCAGCAGCTTAGCGTACACCTATAATTCACCCCTCCACTTT.

The chain couples TRBV7-3 to TRBJ2-7; 11 positions agree with TRBD2. This CDR3 comprises 18 residues. V lost 2 bases to trimming and J lost 4 bases; unmatched junction nucleotides: 13. Germline V gene sequence: CDR1 SGHTA, CDR2 FQGTGA. CDR3 in DNA: TGTGCCAGCAGCTTACTCCCTCCGACTAGCGGGACCCCTTACGAGCAGTACTTC. Encoded protein: CASSLLPPTSGTPYEQYF.

CDR3 sequence: CASSSMTGQGNTIYF. The CDR3, as DNA: TGTGCCAGCAGCTCTATGACAGGGCAAGGAAACACCATATATTTT. The chain joins TRBV6-5 to TRBJ1-3, with 7 positions matching TRBD1. After removal of 6 bases from V and 4 bases from J, the junction contained 9 bases not matched to a gene. The CDR3 loop spans 15 amino acids. Germline values: CDR1 MNHEY, CDR2 SVGAGI.

The CDR3 loop reads CATSPDSNYGYTF. CDR3 nucleotides: TGTGCCACCAGCCCGGACAGTAACTATGGCTACACCTTC. This chain connects TRBV15 to TRBJ1-2, with D perhaps TRBD1 (6 bases). CDR3 size: 13 residues. CDR1 LNHNV and CDR2 YYDKDF come from the germline V gene (reference sequence). V dropped 5 bases and J dropped 1 base, with 8 bases sitting between them.

V gene TRBV7-3 combines with J gene TRBJ1-2, with 8 bases fitting TRBD1. CDR1 SGHTA and CDR2 FQGTGA come from the germline V gene. The CDR3 is 16 amino acids. The J segment lost 4 bases and the V segment lost 5 bases, leaving 12 bases of the junction unmatched. DNA for the CDR3: TGTGCCAGCAGCCCGATGGCAGGGGGCAACGTCTATGGCTACACCTTC. Its protein is CASSPMAGGNVYGYTF.

In its sample, this clone was seen a few times. The V and J genes are TRBV10-3 and TRBJ1-5; D is undetermined. Trimming left V 4 bases short and J 3 bases short, with 10 bases between. CDR1 is ENHRY and CDR2 is SYGVKD in the germline V gene. This CDR3 comprises 14 residues. In DNA form, the CDR3 reads TGTGCCATCAGTGTAACCGGGGTCAATCAGCCCCAGCATTTT. Its protein product is CAISVTGVNQPQHF.

This clone has only a few counts. The same CDR3 arises from other DNA sequences in this sample as well. DNA for the CDR3: TGTGCCAGCAGCTTCGGACAGGGGAACACCGGGGAGCTGTTTTTT. Translated, it gives CASSFGQGNTGELFF. The rearrangement uses TRBV5-4 and TRBJ2-2, with 8 bases lining up with TRBD1. There are 15 residues in the CDR3. The germline V gene encodes CDR1 SGHNT and CDR2 YYREEE (reference sequence). Trimming removed 2 bases from V and 1 base from J; junction bases left unmatched: 1.

The chain has TRBV7-2 and TRBJ2-6; D possibly corresponds to TRBD2 (6 bases). The CDR3 covers 15 residues. Per the germline V gene, CDR1 is SGHTA and CDR2 is FQGNSA. Trimming left V 0 bases short and J 3 bases short, with 6 bases between. The CDR3 loop reads CASSLAGGGANVLTF. CDR3 DNA: TGTGCCAGCAGCTTAGCGGGAGGTGGGGCCAACGTCCTGACTTTC. The whole variable domain, remainder taken from reference TRBV7-2 and TRBJ2-6, is GAGVSQSPSNKVTEKGKDVELRCDPISGHTALYWYRQSLGQGLEFLIYFQGNSAPDKSGLPSDRFSAERTGGSVSTLTIQRTQQEDSAVYLCASSLAGGGANVLTFGAGSRLTVL.

The chain carries TRBV21-1 and TRBJ2-7; no DNA check was done on the table's D call, TRBD1. TRBV21-1 is tagged as a pseudogene. The CDR3 has 14 amino acids. CDR3 bases: TGTGCCAGCAGCAAAGCAGGAACAGGGGATAAGCAGTACTTC. Translating it yields CASSKAGTGDKQYF.

This clone has a single count. CDR3 sequence reads: CASSLLPSGYNEQFF. In nucleotides, the CDR3 is TGTGCCAGCAGCTTGTTGCCTAGCGGTTACAATGAGCAGTTCTTC. The chain employs TRBV5-5 and TRBJ2-1, with 7 bases identical to TRBD2. Per germline, CDR1 SGHKS and CDR2 YYEKEE (reference sequence). The CDR3 is 15 amino acids. The V and J ends lost 1 base and 4 bases, in that order; junction bases with no gene match: 5.

The chain links TRBV5-1 to TRBJ1-1; no reliable D call. CDR3 size: 14 residues. Looked up from germline, CDR1 is SGHRS and CDR2 is YFSETQ. V lost 4 bases and J 1 base, leaving 11 bases between the germline ends. The CDR3, as DNA: TGCGCCAGCAGCCGGTTACCTCAGAACACTGAAGCTTTCTTT. Amino acid sequence: CASSRLPQNTEAFF.

The V gene is TRBV14, the J gene TRBJ2-1; 11 bases are a match to TRBD2. Per the germline V gene, CDR1 is SGHDN and CDR2 is FVKESK. With 1 base clipped from V and 0 bases from J, the junction kept 8 bases outside the gene matches. This CDR3 is built from 19 residues. In DNA form, the CDR3 reads TGTGCCAGCAGCCAAGGTAGCGGGGGGGCCCTCAGCTCCTACAATGAGCAGTTCTTC. Its protein product is CASSQGSGGALSSYNEQFF.